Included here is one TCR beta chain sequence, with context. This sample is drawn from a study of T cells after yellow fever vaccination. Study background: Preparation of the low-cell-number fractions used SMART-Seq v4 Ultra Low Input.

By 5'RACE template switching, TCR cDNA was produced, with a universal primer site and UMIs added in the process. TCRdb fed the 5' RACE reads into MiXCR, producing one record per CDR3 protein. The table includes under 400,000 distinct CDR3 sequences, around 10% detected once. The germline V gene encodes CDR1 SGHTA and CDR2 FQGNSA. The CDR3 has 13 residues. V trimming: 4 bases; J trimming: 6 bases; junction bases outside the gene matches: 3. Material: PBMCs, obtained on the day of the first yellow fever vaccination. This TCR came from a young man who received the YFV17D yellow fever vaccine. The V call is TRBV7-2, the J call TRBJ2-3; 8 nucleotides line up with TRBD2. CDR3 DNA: TGTGCCAGCAGCTCGGGGGGGCGGGATACGCAGTATTTT. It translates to CASSSGGRDTQYF.